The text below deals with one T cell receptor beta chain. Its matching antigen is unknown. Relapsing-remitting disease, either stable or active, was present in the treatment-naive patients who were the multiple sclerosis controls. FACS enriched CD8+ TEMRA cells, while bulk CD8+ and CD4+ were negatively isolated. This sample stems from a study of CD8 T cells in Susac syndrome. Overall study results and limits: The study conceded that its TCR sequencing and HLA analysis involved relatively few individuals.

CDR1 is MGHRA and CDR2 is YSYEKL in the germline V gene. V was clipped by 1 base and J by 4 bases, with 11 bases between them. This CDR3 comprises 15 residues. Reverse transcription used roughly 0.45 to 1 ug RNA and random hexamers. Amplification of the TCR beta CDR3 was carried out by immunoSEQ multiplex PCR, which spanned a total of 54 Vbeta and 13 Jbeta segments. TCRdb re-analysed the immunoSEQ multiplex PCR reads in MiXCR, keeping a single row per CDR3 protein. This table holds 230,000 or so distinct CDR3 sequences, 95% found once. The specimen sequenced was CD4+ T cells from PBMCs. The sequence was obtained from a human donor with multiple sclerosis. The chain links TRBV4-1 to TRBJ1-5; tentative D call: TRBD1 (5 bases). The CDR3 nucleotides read TGCGCCAGCAGCCAAGGAGGGGCTTGGAATCAGCCCCAGCATTTT. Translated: CASSQGGAWNQPQHF.